The 11 T cell receptor beta chains in this list originate from one sample, sequenced in a study of T cells of healthy individuals. TCRdb re-called the 5' RACE reads through MiXCR, storing one row per CDR3 protein. The sample has about 100,000 distinct CDR3 sequences, about 16% seen once. Receptors were obtained from a human donor in good health.

The chain employs TRBV4-2 and TRBJ2-5; TRBD2 matches at 11 bases. Germline V gene lookup returns CDR1 LGHNA and CDR2 YNFKEQ. Trimming took 4 bases from V and 5 from J; bases not matched to a gene: 6. This CDR3 has 15 residues. The CDR3 spells CASSPTSGRVETQYF. In DNA, the CDR3 is TGTGCCAGCAGCCCTACTAGCGGGAGAGTGGAGACCCAGTACTTC.

This chain uses TRBV2 with TRBJ2-3, with D possibly TRBD2 on 5 matching bases. The germline V gene encodes CDR1 SNHLY and CDR2 FYNNEI. The CDR3 is 13 residues long. V gave up 4 bases and J gave up 5 bases, with 10 bases separating them. The CDR3 nucleotides are TGTGCCAGCAGTGTGGGGAGAGGAGATACGCAGTATTTT. It codes for CASSVGRGDTQYF. The variable domain in full, with the rest retrieved from reference TRBV2 and TRBJ2-3, is EPEVTQTPSHQVTQMGQEVILRCVPISNHLYFYWYRQILGQKVEFLVSFYNNEISEKSEIFDDQFSVERPDGSNFTLKIRSTKLEDSAMYFCASSVGRGDTQYFGPGTRLTVL.

This sequence joins TRBV6-5 and TRBJ2-7, with 13 bases identical to TRBD2. V lost 6 bases to trimming and J lost 7 bases; unmatched junction nucleotides: 9. This CDR3 contains 15 residues. CDR1 and CDR2 (germline): MNHEY, SVGAGI. The CDR3 sequence is CASRAPGLAGSEQYF. CDR3 in DNA: TGTGCCAGCAGGGCCCCGGGACTAGCGGGGTCGGAGCAGTACTTC.

This chain joins TRBV9 and TRBJ2-2, with D hard to call. V was shortened by 4 bases and J by 1 base, with 8 bases between the two germline ends. The CDR3 covers 14 residues. The germline V gene has CDR1 SGDLS and CDR2 YYNGEE. The CDR3 reads CASSRTVNTGELFF. CDR3 DNA: TGTGCCAGCAGCAGGACGGTGAACACCGGGGAGCTGTTTTTT. The full variable domain, rest sourced from reference TRBV9 and TRBJ2-2, is DSGVTQTPKHLITATGQRVTLRCSPRSGDLSVYWYQQSLDQGLQFLIQYYNGEERAKGNILERFSAQQFPDLHSELNLSSLELGDSALYFCASSRTVNTGELFFGEGSRLTVL.

In this sample, this clonotype turned up a few times. CDR3 region: CASSFTGLNTEAFF. As DNA, the CDR3 is TGTGCCAGCAGCTTCACAGGATTGAACACTGAAGCTTTCTTT. The chain carries TRBV7-9 and TRBJ1-1, with D possibly being TRBD1 (5 bases). CDR1 is SEHNR, CDR2 FQNEAQ, per germline (reference sequence). The CDR3 covers 14 residues. V was pared by 3 bases and J by 0 bases, with 8 bases between.

This clonotype has only a few counts. The chain joins TRBV5-5 to TRBJ2-3; the match to TRBD1 covers 7 bases. The CDR3 covers 14 residues. Germline-derived CDR1 and CDR2 are SGHKS and YYEKEE (reference sequence). Trimming at V came to 4 bases and at J to 2 bases, leaving 4 bases not matched to a gene. The CDR3 DNA reads TGTGCCAGCAGCCGGGGACAGCTCACAGATACGCAGTATTTT. It translates to CASSRGQLTDTQYF.

For this clonotype: The junction shows a germline mismatch at one end, possibly a read error. The J gene is TRBJ2-1, the V gene TRBV4-3, with a weak D call TRBD2 (6 bases). This CDR3 is 16 amino acids long. Germline assignment: CDR1 LGHNA and CDR2 YSLEER. The CDR3 coding sequence is TGTGCCAGCAGCCAAGATCGGTCCGGAGGGGACAATGAGCAGTTCTTC. Translation: CASSQDRSGGDNEQFF.

This clonotype showed up just a few times. The chain links TRBV20-1 to TRBJ2-5; 10 bases are a match to TRBD1. The CDR3 extends over 15 amino acids. V gave up 1 base and J gave up 3 bases; unmatched junction bases: 5. From germline, CDR1 is DFQATT and CDR2 SNEGSKA (reference sequence). In DNA, the CDR3 is TGCAGTGCTAGAGGGGACAGGGGTGTTGAAGAGACCCAGTACTTC. Protein: CSARGDRGVEETQYF.

This clonotype was found many times. The V and J genes are TRBV12-3 or TRBV12-4 and TRBJ2-3; D unclear. The CDR3 length is 12 residues. The V end was cut by 6 bases, the J end by 2 bases, with 6 bases between. In DNA form, the CDR3 reads TGTGCCAGCAGCCACCACACAGATACGCAGTATTTT. This codes for CASSHHTDTQYF.

This clonotype was detected a few times. The chain joins TRBV29-1 to TRBJ1-5; 8 bases are shared with TRBD1. CDR1 SQVTM and CDR2 ANQGSEA come from the germline V gene. The V gene end was trimmed by 7 bases and the J gene end by 0 bases; junction bases not matched to a gene: 5. This CDR3 comprises 14 residues. The CDR3 here is CSAKTGVSNQPQHF. The CDR3 DNA reads TGCAGCGCTAAGACAGGGGTTAGCAATCAGCCCCAGCATTTT.

This clonotype has just a few counts. The chain recombines TRBV4-1 with TRBJ2-2; possible D gene TRBD2, 5 bases. V dropped 0 bases and J dropped 4 bases, with 12 bases sitting between them. The CDR3 spans 16 residues. Per the germline V gene, CDR1 is MGHRA and CDR2 is YSYEKL. The CDR3 DNA sequence: TGCGCCAGCAGCCAAGAAAGTGGACGGGGCACCGGGGAGCTGTTTTTT. Translated: CASSQESGRGTGELFF.